Sequencing of this TCR beta chain was carried out in a study of cytomegalovirus exposure and HLA in healthy donors. Background on the study: Later, an analysis reported that the 95 to 150 validation repertoires had used the same platform as the 500 to 750 first-cohort repertoires. Findings and limits, study-wide: In the 120 or so validation repertoires, about 94% of cluster scores exceeded 0, per a later analysis. Cytomegalovirus association was assigned to more than 150 TCR beta chains.

The germline V gene has CDR1 LNHNV and CDR2 YYDKDF (reference sequence). After removal of 1 base from V and 1 base from J, the junction contained 4 bases not matched to a gene. CDR3 length: 16 amino acids. As to this clone: The antigen remains undetermined.

The protocol was immunoSEQ multiplex PCR, while the TCRdb copy is restricted to in-frame clones and leaves out a portion. Among some 76,000 clones, approximately 94% were seen once, and the ten largest hold more than 0.8%. The sequenced sample consisted of PBMCs. The receptor's source is a woman under 30 in good health and CMV-seronegative. J is TRBJ1-5 and V is TRBV15; 7 nucleotides line up with TRBD1. The CDR3 bases are TGTGCCACCAGCAGAGTGGGCAGGGGGAGCAATCAGCCCCAGCATTTT. This sequence encodes CATSRVGRGSNQPQHF.